The 8 T cell receptor beta chains below were found in one sample sequenced in a study of PD-L1 blockade in urothelial cancer. Here immunoSEQ multiplex PCR was the method, and the copy in TCRdb shows in-frame clones only, minus some. The repertoire includes about 72,000 clones, 84% of them detected once, and 4% to 6% sits in the top ten. The sample was PBMCs, taken around atezolizumab (anti-PD-L1) treatment. The receptors here all came from a man between 65 and 80 years old with urothelial cancer.

V is TRBV5-1 and J is TRBJ2-4, with 9 bases aligning to TRBD1. The junction had 16 bases not matched to a gene; V was cut back by 6 bases and J by 12 bases. Germline values: CDR1 SGHRS, CDR2 YFSETQ. The length of the CDR3 is 15 residues. The CDR3 loop reads CASTAGQGPLGGQYF. In nucleotides, the CDR3 is TGCGCCAGCACTGCAGGACAGGGGCCATTGGGGGGTCAGTACTTC. The complete variable domain, with remaining parts taken from reference TRBV5-1 and TRBJ2-4, reads KAGVTQTPRYLIKTRGQQVTLSCSPISGHRSVSWYQQTPGQGLQFLFEYFSETQRNKGNFPGRFSGRQFSNSRSEMNVSTLELGDSALYLCASTAGQGPLGGQYFGAGTRLSVL.

J is TRBJ2-3 and V is TRBV2; 7 positions match TRBD1. The germline CDR1 and CDR2 sequences are SNHLY and FYNNEI. The junction had 7 bases not matched to a gene; V was cut back by 8 bases and J by 2 bases. The CDR3 is 14 amino acids. CDR3 in amino acids: CASLGQRNTDTQYF. CDR3 nucleotide sequence: TGTGCCAGCCTGGGACAGAGAAACACAGATACGCAGTATTTT.

This rearrangement joins TRBV11-2 to TRBJ2-1; D is perhaps TRBD2 (8 bases). The CDR3 loop spans 14 amino acids. From germline, CDR1 is SGHAT and CDR2 FQNNGV. Between the trimmed V and J ends, which lost 5 bases and 7 bases, there was a span of 15 bases. The CDR3 DNA is TGTGCCAGCAGCCCGGGAGGGGGCCGAAATGAGCAGTTCTTC. Translated, it gives CASSPGGGRNEQFF.

The V gene is TRBV28, the J gene TRBJ2-7; D not resolved. The CDR3 covers 12 residues. Trimming took off 5 bases at V and 6 bases at J, with 11 bases between the two ends. Germline V lookup: CDR1 MDHEN, CDR2 SYDVKM. CDR3 in DNA: TGTGCCAGCAGTCCGTTCAGGTCCGAGCAGTACTTC. It is translated as CASSPFRSEQYF.

This clone was recorded only once. The chain couples TRBV10-1 to TRBJ1-3; D gene uncertain. The CDR3 loop spans 13 amino acids. Germline loops: CDR1 WNHNN, CDR2 SYGVQD (reference sequence). V dropped 0 bases and J dropped 4 bases, with 4 bases sitting between them. Here the CDR3 reads CASSESPGNTIYF. CDR3 nucleotide sequence: TGCGCCAGCAGTGAGTCCCCAGGAAACACCATATATTTT.

This clone was seen a handful of times. This chain links TRBV19 with TRBJ2-7; tentatively, D is TRBD2 (5 bases). The CDR3 contains 12 residues. V lost 5 bases and J lost 8, with 13 bases in between. Germline CDR1 is LNHDA and CDR2 is SQIVND (reference sequence). Here the CDR3 reads CASSVNGGQQYF. CDR3 DNA: TGTGCCAGTAGTGTAAACGGAGGTCAGCAGTACTTC.

This clone was picked up one time. The chain joins TRBV5-6 to TRBJ2-1; TRBD2 matches at 13 bases. The CDR3 extends over 16 amino acids. Germline CDR1 SGHDT, CDR2 YYEEEE. V lost 1 base, J lost 6 bases, and 4 bases stayed unmatched. CDR3 nucleotides: TGTGCCAGCAGCTTGTCGCGGACTAGCGGGAGCAATGAGCAGTTCTTC. This encodes CASSLSRTSGSNEQFF. The full variable domain, completed using reference TRBV5-6 and TRBJ2-1, is DAGVTQSPTHLIKTRGQQVTLRCSPKSGHDTVSWYQQALGQGPQFIFQYYEEEERQRGNFPDRFSGHQFPNYSSELNVNALLLGDSALYLCASSLSRTSGSNEQFFGPGTRLTVL.

CDR3: CARSLIGSPATNEKLFF. Here the CDR3 DNA reads TGTGCCAGAAGCTTGATCGGGAGCCCTGCAACTAATGAAAAACTGTTTTTT. This chain uses TRBV5-3 with TRBJ1-4; no clear D. TRBV5-3 is reported as an ORF; its role is uncertain. V lost 1 base and J 0 bases, leaving 13 bases between the germline ends. This CDR3 has 17 amino acids.